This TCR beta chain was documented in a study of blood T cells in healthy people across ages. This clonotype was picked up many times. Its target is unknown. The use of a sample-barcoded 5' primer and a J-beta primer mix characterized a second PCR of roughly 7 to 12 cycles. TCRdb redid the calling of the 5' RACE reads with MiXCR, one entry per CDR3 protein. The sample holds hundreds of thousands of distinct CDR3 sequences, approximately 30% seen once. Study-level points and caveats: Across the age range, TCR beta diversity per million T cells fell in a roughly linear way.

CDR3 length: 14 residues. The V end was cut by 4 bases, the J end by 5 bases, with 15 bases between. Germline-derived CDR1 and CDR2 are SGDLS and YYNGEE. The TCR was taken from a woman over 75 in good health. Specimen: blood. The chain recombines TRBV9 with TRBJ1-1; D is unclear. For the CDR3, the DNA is TGTGCCAGCAGCCCAGACCTCCGAGAGACTGAAGCTTTCTTT. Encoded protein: CASSPDLRETEAFF.